This T cell receptor beta chain was recovered during a study of T cell responses to AZD1222 COVID-19 vaccine. Study findings and constraints: Unmutated regions of variants are reportedly targeted by nearly half of spike-specific TCRs. Compared with day 0, the breadth and depth of the Spike-specific TCR repertoire rose significantly after two doses of AZD1222.

Using immunoSEQ multiplex PCR, the repertoire was profiled, and TCRdb retains in-frame clones only, with some absent. Of around 180,000 clones detected, 88% appear once; the ten largest clones hold around 26%. This clone appeared a single time. Its antigen remains unidentified. Germline CDR1 MDHEN, CDR2 SYDVKM. The CDR3 runs to 12 residues. V was pared by 3 bases and J by 5 bases, with 7 bases between. This specimen was peripheral blood, taken 28 days after the second AZD1222 dose. The rearrangement joins TRBV28 to TRBJ2-5; D unresolved. The receptor's source is an adult who received the AZD1222 COVID-19 vaccine. CDR3 loop: CASSLAWETQYF. As DNA, the CDR3 is TGTGCCAGCAGTTTGGCCTGGGAGACCCAGTACTTC. The variable domain in full, with the rest retrieved from reference TRBV28 and TRBJ2-5, is DVKVTQSSRYLVKRTGEKVFLECVQDMDHENMFWYRQDPGLGLRLIYFSYDVKMKEKGDIPEGYSVSREKKERFSLILESASTNQTSMYLCASSLAWETQYFGPGTRLLVL.